This paragraph covers one T cell receptor (beta chain) sequence. Its antigen is undetermined. Germline-derived CDR1 and CDR2 are SGHNT and YYREEE (reference sequence). This CDR3 spans 13 amino acids. Trimming left V 2 bases short and J 3 bases short, with 6 bases between. This sample was included in a study of T cell repertoires in cytomegalovirus infection. About the study: Epitope selection comprised recently identified HLA-C-restricted CMV epitopes and well-studied HLA-B-restricted CMV epitopes. Indicated by public TCR beta signatures were CMV infection and matching HLA type.

Study-level results: What dominated the ex vivo response were HLA-C-restricted CMV-specific TCR beta clonotypes.

MiXCR, applied by TCRdb to the reads, yields one record per CDR3 protein. The sample consists of about 700,000 distinct CDR3 sequences, about 33% of them appearing once. The starting material was cultured PBMCs, obtained from culture after CMV antigen stimulation. This chain uses TRBV5-4 with TRBJ2-1; D uncertain. The source of this sequence is a human donor in good health (CMV status not recorded). Some clones in this sample may be carry-over from other donors' samples. DNA of the CDR3: TGTGCCAGCAGCTTACTGGACTACAATGAGCAGTTCTTC. Translated: CASSLLDYNEQFF.